This T cell receptor (beta chain) was recorded in a study of CD8 T cells in Susac syndrome. Sequencing of TCR beta was performed on blood CD8+ and CD4+ T cells. Germline trimming cut 0 bases from V and 3 bases from J; bases unmatched to any gene: 5. The germline gives CDR1 ENHRY, CDR2 SYGVKD. This CDR3 is built from 15 residues. RNA totalling about 0.45 to 1 ug underwent reverse transcription with random hexamers. TCRdb analysed the immunoSEQ multiplex PCR reads with MiXCR anew, one entry per CDR3 protein. The table shows approximately 110,000 distinct CDR3 sequences, with approximately 96% occurring only once.

The sequence derives from a human donor in good health. The V gene is TRBV10-3, the J gene TRBJ2-7; 7 bases fit TRBD2. The sequenced sample consisted of CD4+ T cells from PBMCs. This CDR3 reads CAISESAGLVYEQYF. The CDR3, as DNA: TGTGCCATCAGTGAGTCAGCCGGACTAGTCTACGAGCAGTACTTC.